The clone carrying this T cell receptor beta chain was counted only a few times. These data originate in a study of shared T cell receptors in the human thymus. Produced via immunoSEQ multiplex PCR; TCRdb's table is partial and in-frame only. Found here are hundreds of thousands of clones, about 87% of them singletons; the top ten hold under 0.01%. This CDR3 is built from 13 residues. V shed 8 bases, J shed 15 bases, and the junction held 16 bases outside the gene matches. From germline, CDR1 is MNHEY and CDR2 SMNVEV (reference sequence). These data were also filed under a second study, of human thymus T cells.

This clonotype was obtained from a boy under two years old with a congenital heart defect. The specimen was thymocytes. The chain joins TRBV27 to TRBJ2-1, with 7 bases that match TRBD2. The CDR3 reads CASVSGEGRNLFF. The CDR3 region has the DNA TGTGCCAGCGTAAGTGGGGAGGGGAGGAATCTGTTCTTC.